This T cell receptor (beta chain) was retrieved from a study of CD8+ T cells in alopecia areata. At the level of the study: Dosing spanned 6 to 18 months on tofacitinib, then 6 months off drug. Points from the study as a whole: Significant decreases in scalp clonality and expanded CD8+ clones followed tofacitinib treatment. It was less clear whether patients shared TCRs than it was in mice, possibly because of HLA.

With V trimmed by 3 bases and J by 7 bases, 11 bases remained unmatched. This CDR3 is 17 amino acids long. Germline values: CDR1 KGHSH, CDR2 LQKENI. This clone was seen only once. Its target is not known. Extraction and reverse transcription of RNA yielded cDNA as the sequencing template. This table comes from immunoSEQ multiplex PCR, and its TCRdb copy is limited to in-frame clones, with some not included. The data show 180,000 or so clones, roughly 64% seen once. Treatment in this sample: oral pan-JAK inhibitor, 5-10 mg twice daily. Patients with alopecia areata provided lesional scalp punch biopsies as well as peripheral blood.

The clonotype originates from a human donor with alopecia areata. The rearrangement joins TRBV18 to TRBJ2-1, with 11 bases that match TRBD2. Sequencing used CD4+ T cells sorted from blood, obtained at week 24, from a patient treated with tofacitinib. Here the CDR3 reads CASSPARGLAVGNEQFF. DNA for the CDR3: TGTGCCAGCTCACCGGCGAGGGGACTAGCGGTCGGTAATGAGCAGTTCTTC. The whole variable domain, remainder taken from reference TRBV18 and TRBJ2-1, is NAGVMQNPRHLVRRRGQEARLRCSPMKGHSHVYWYRQLPEEGLKFMVYLQKENIIDESGMPKERFSAEFPKEGPSILRIQQVVRGDSAAYFCASSPARGLAVGNEQFFGPGTRLTVL.